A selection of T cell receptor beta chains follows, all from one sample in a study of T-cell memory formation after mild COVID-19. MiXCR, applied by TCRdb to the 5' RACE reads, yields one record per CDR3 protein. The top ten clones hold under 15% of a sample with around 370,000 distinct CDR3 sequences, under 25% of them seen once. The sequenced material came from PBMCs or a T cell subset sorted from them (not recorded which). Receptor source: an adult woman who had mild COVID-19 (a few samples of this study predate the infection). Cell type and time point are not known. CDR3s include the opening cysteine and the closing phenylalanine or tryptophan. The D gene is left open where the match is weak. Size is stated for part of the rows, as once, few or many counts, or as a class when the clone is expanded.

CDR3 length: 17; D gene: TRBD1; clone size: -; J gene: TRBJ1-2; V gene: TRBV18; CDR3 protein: CASSSGTGGPGIDGYTF; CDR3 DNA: TGTGCCAGCTCATCCGGCACAGGGGGTCCCGGAATTGATGGCTACACCTTC
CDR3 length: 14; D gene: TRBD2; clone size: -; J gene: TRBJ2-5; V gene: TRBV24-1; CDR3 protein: CATSSSGAKETQYF; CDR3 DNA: TGTGCCACCAGCTCAAGCGGGGCAAAAGAGACCCAGTACTTC
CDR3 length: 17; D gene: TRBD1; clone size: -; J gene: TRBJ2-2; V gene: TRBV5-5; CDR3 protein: CASSLRDRKKDTGELFF; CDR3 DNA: TGTGCCAGCAGCTTGAGGGACAGGAAAAAAGACACCGGGGAGCTGTTTTTT
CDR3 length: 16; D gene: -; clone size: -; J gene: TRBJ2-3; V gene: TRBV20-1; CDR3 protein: CSARDLGLLLTDTQYF; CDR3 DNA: TGCAGTGCTCGGGATCTAGGACTTCTTCTCACAGATACGCAGTATTTT
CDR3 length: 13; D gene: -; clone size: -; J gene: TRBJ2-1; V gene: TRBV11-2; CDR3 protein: CASSARPLNEQFF; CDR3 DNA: TGTGCCAGCAGCGCACGGCCTCTCAATGAGCAGTTCTTC
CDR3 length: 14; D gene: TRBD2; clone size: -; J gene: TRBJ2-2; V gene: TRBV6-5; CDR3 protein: CASGPAGGFGELFF; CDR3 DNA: TGTGCCAGCGGTCCAGCGGGAGGTTTCGGGGAGCTGTTTTTT
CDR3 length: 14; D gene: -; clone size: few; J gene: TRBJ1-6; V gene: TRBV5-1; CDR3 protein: CASSLRDSDSPLHF; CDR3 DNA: TGCGCCAGCAGCTTGAGGGACTCTGATTCACCCCTCCACTTT
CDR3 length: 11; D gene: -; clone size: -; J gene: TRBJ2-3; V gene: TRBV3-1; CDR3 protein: CASSHSVTQYF; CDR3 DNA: TGTGCCAGCAGCCACTCCGTTACGCAGTATTTT
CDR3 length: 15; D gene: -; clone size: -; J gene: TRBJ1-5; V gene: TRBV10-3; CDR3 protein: CAISATGYSNQPQHF; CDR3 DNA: TGTGCCATCAGCGCCACAGGGTATAGCAATCAGCCCCAGCATTTT
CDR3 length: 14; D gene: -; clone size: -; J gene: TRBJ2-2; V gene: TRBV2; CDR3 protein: CASSRQGIGGELFF; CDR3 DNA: TGTGCCAGCAGTCGGCAGGGGATCGGCGGGGAGCTGTTTTTT
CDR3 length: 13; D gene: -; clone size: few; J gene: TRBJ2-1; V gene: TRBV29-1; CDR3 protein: CSVEEKAPGGQFF; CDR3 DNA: TGCAGCGTTGAAGAAAAAGCCCCCGGCGGGCAGTTCTTC
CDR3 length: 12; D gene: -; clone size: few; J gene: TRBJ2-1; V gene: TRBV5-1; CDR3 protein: CASSLGGDEQFF; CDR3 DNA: TGCGCCAGCAGCTTGGGGGGGGATGAGCAGTTCTTC
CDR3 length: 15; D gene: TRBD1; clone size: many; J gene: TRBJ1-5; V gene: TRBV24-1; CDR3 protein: CATSEAGGSNQPQHF; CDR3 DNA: TGTGCCACCAGTGAAGCAGGGGGAAGCAATCAGCCCCAGCATTTT
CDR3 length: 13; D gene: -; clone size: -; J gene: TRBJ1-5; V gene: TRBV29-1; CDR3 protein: CSVTQGGNQPQHF; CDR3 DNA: TGCAGCGTTACCCAGGGCGGCAATCAGCCCCAGCATTTT
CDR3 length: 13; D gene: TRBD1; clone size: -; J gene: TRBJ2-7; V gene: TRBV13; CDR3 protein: CASQDRGINEQYF; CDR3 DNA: TGTGCCTCCCAGGACAGGGGGATTAACGAGCAGTACTTC
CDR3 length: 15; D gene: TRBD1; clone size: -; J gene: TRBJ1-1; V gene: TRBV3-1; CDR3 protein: CASSQVGQGYTEAFF; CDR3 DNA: TGTGCCAGCAGCCAAGTGGGACAGGGTTACACTGAAGCTTTCTTT
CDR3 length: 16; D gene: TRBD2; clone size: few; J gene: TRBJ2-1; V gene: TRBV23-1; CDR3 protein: CASSQPLAGGYNEQFF; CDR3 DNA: TGCGCCAGCAGTCAACCTCTAGCGGGAGGTTACAATGAGCAGTTCTTC
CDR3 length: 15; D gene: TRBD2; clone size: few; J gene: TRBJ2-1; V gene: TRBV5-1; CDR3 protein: CASSYAGGSYNEQFF; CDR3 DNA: TGCGCCAGCAGCTACGCGGGGGGCTCCTACAATGAGCAGTTCTTC
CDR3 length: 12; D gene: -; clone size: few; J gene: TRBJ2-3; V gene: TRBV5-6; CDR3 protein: CASSLRVDTQYF; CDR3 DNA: TGTGCCAGCAGCCTTAGGGTGGATACGCAGTATTTT
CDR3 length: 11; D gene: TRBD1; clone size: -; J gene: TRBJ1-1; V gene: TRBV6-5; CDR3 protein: CASWTGTEAFF; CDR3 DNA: TGTGCCAGCTGGACAGGGACTGAAGCTTTCTTT
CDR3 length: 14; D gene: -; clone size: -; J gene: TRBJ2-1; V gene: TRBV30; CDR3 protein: CAWSGGSSYNEQFF; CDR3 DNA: TGTGCCTGGAGTGGTGGGAGCTCCTACAATGAGCAGTTCTTC
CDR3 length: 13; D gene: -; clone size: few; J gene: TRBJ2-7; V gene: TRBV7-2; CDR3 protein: CASSLGASDEQYF; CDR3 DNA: TGTGCCAGCAGCTTAGGGGCTAGCGACGAGCAGTACTTC
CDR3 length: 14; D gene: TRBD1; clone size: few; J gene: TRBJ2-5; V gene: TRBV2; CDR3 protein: CASGLDRAQETQYF; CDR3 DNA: TGTGCCAGCGGTTTGGACAGGGCGCAAGAGACCCAGTACTTC